This section outlines one T cell receptor (beta chain) sequence together with its context. The sample originates from a study of cytomegalovirus exposure and HLA in healthy donors. Study-level information: Researchers previously reported finding fewer than 140 million unique TCR beta sequences from roughly 170 million T cells.

PCR primers comprised 60 Vbeta and 13 Jbeta primers. Generated by immunoSEQ multiplex PCR, the TCRdb table keeps only in-frame clones and is missing some. The sample carries 50,000 or so clones, roughly four fifths recorded once. The CDR3 consists of 14 residues. Germline V lookup: CDR1 SGHAT, CDR2 FQNNGV. V gave up 5 bases and J gave up 8 bases, with 15 bases separating them. Sequenced input: PBMCs. The chain recombines TRBV11-2 with TRBJ1-4, with D possibly being TRBD1 (5 bases). This TCR was sampled from a boy between 10 and 17 years old in good health and CMV-seropositive. The CDR3 reads CASSPGAREEKLFF. The CDR3 DNA follows: TGTGCCAGCAGCCCCGGGGCCCGGGAGGAAAAACTGTTTTTT. The variable domain in full, completed from reference TRBV11-2 and TRBJ1-4, reads EAGVAQSPRYKIIEKRQSVAFWCNPISGHATLYWYQQILGQGPKLLIQFQNNGVVDDSQLPKDRFSAERLKGVDSTLKIQPAKLEDSAVYLCASSPGAREEKLFFGSGTQLSVL.